This T cell receptor (beta chain) was identified during a study of memory CD4+ T cells and cytomegalovirus serostatus. The sort gate was single viable CD3+CD4+CD8-CD45RO+ cells for memory CD4+ T cells. Clones were read by immunoSEQ multiplex PCR, and TCRdb kept only the in-frame ones, dropping some. Of some 26,000 clones listed, 75% to 80% were seen once; the top ten hold 0.85% to 1.2%. This sequence was found in an adult in good health and CMV-seronegative. Sequencing was done on a sample of memory CD4+ T cells from blood.

The CDR3 sequence is CASSLEGNAGPYNEQFF. As DNA, the CDR3 is TGTGCCAGCAGCTTAGAAGGGAATGCGGGCCCTTACAATGAGCAGTTCTTC. The chain carries TRBV7-2 and TRBJ2-1, with D possibly TRBD2 on 5 matching bases. The germline V gene encodes CDR1 SGHTA and CDR2 FQGNSA. Trimming removed 1 base from V and 4 bases from J, with 17 bases in between. This CDR3 comprises 17 residues. Based on the CDR3 plus reference TRBV7-2 and TRBJ2-1, the full variable domain is GAGVSQSPSNKVTEKGKDVELRCDPISGHTALYWYRQSLGQGLEFLIYFQGNSAPDKSGLPSDRFSAERTGGSVSTLTIQRTQQEDSAVYLCASSLEGNAGPYNEQFFGPGTRLTVL.